Detailed here is one TCR beta chain. The target of this receptor is not known. No much larger clone is present one base from it, and per-base qualities are unavailable. The immunoSEQ Assay was the method used to sequence TCRbeta CDR3 regions. After extraction, genomic DNA underwent amplification by bias-controlled multiplex PCR, followed by high-throughput sequencing. In the paper's pipeline: To quantify the absolute abundance of every unique TCRbeta CDR3 region, sequences were collapsed and filtered. T cell fraction was estimated by normalizing TCRbeta template counts to usable DNA, which was measured by amplifying reference genes present in all nucleated cells. Repertoire TCRs were annotated as SARS-CoV-2-specific by exact matching of V gene, CDR3 amino acid sequence and J gene to a known reactive TCR set. MIRA supplied the reference SARS-CoV-2 TCR set, which was filtered for enrichment in COVID-19-positive ImmuneCODE repertoires so that public or cross-reactive TCRs were removed. Drawing on the MIRA antigens, annotated TCRs were analysed further at the level of specific ORF or position within ORF. Depth was the summed frequency of annotated unique rearrangements, while breadth was defined as annotated unique rearrangements over total unique productive rearrangements. TCR breadth was compared between groups using two-sided Wilcoxon rank-sum tests. The table was pulled from immuneACCESS by TCRdb, which kept in-frame rearrangements only. Such tables lose some clones; where checked, under half of the loss comes from unresolved V genes, and the rest has no known cause. V and J calls and clone size are given by that table; D and trimming were obtained from the DNA. This sample comprises about 370,000 clones, approximately 91% of them detected only once. The top ten hold roughly 3.2% of the sample.

Read against the paper, the sample's treatment or condition label means: 15 to 20 received Ad26.COV2.S at low or high dose, single or two shots; several received placebo; per-sample allocation not given. For vaccine and placebo recipients, the sequenced repertoires came from samples collected on day 63 after the first injection. In Cohort 1b, 25 to 30 adults aged 18-55 years were enrolled at a single site in Boston, USA, between 29 July and 7 August 2020. Ad26.COV2.S consisted of a replication-incompetent adenovirus type 26 vector by which a prefusion-stabilized SARS-CoV-2 spike protein from the original Wuhan strain was expressed. The data belong to a study of Ad26.COV2.S vaccination and SARS-CoV-2 variants (dated by TCRdb to the early 2020s). With regard to the full study: Vaccine-arm donors were drawn from COV1001, a multicentre, randomized, double-blind, placebo-controlled phase I-IIa trial of Ad26.COV2.S in healthy adults. The specificity and breadth of SARS-CoV-2-reactive T cell receptors after Ad26.COV2.S vaccination were assessed by TCRbeta repertoire sequencing. Participants in the trial were split at random into five groups of five each, receiving low-dose or high-dose Ad26.COV2.S once or twice, or else placebo on both occasions. Throughout the experiments and outcome assessment, investigators stayed blinded to trial group allocation. The TCR-sequenced set comprised approximately 30 samples: roughly 19 Ad26.COV2.S vaccine recipients, 5 placebo recipients and 8 SARS-CoV-2 convalescent individuals. Ad26.COV2.S was given intramuscularly at 5x10^10 or 1x10^11 viral particles, as a single shot or as two shots 56 days apart.

In the germline V gene, CDR1 corresponds to LGHNA and CDR2 to YSLEER. V was cut back by 0 bases and J by 1 base, leaving a gap of 4 bases between them. From the cysteine through the phenylalanine, the CDR3 covers 14 amino acids. The only DNA kept is the CDR3, 42 bases in frame from the first base. The investigation overall reported the following: After vaccination, substantial breadth of spike-specific CD8+ and CD4+ T cell responses was reported. The study lacked the statistical power to compare responses across vaccine doses or regimens. It was noted by the authors that total T cell responses may have been underestimated by the TCR breadth and depth analyses. Compared with placebo recipients, Ad26.COV2.S recipients showed higher spike-specific TCR breadth (P = 0.0014). Comparable non-spike TCR breadth was observed between vaccine and placebo recipients, consistent with only spike being contained in the vaccine.

The V and J segments used are TRBV4-3 and TRBJ1-5; a confident D gene designation cannot be given. The sequencing used peripheral blood, collected in a trial of Ad26.COV2.S vaccine versus placebo. This sequence was found in a person aged 18-60 years who received the Ad26.COV2.S COVID-19 vaccine or a placebo. CDR3 loop: CASSQDLSNQPQHF. The DNA is as follows: TGCGCCAGCAGCCAAGACCTGAGCAATCAGCCCCAGCATTTT.